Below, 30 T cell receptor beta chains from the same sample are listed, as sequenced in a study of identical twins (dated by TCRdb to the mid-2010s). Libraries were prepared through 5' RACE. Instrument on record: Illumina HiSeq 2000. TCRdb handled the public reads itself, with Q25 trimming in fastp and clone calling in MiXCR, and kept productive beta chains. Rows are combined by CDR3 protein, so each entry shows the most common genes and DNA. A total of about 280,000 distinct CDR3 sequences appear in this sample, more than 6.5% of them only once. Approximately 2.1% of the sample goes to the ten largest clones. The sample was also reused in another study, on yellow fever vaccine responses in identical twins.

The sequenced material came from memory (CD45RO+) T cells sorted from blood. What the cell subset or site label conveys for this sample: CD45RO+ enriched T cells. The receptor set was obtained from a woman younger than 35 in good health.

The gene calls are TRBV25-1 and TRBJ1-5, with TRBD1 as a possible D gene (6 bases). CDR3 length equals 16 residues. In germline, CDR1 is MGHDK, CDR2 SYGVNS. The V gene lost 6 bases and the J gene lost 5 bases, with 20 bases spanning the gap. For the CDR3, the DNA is TGTGCCAGCAGCCCGAAAGTGGGGACATCGCATCAGCCCCAGCATTTT. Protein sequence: CASSPKVGTSHQPQHF.

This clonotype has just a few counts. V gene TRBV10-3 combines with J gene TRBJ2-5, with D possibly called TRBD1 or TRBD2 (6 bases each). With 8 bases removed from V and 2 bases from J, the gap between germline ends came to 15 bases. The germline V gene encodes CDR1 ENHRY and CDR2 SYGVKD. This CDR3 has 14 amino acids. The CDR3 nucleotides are TGTGCCATCCAGTCGGGGGCGAGTCAAGAGACCCAGTACTTC. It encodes CAIQSGASQETQYF.

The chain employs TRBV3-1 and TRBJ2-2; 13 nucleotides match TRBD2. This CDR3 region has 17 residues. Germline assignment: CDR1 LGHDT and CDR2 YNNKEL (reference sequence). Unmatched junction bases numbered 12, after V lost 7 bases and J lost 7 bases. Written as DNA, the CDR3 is TGTGCCAGCAAGGGCTGGACTAGCGGGAGTAGTGTCGGGGAGCTGTTTTTT. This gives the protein CASKGWTSGSSVGELFF.

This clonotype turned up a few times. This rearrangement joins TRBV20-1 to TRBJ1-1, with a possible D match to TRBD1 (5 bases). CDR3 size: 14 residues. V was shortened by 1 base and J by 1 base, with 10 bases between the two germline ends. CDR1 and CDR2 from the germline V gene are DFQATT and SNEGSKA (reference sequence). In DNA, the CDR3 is TGCAGTGCTAGAGGGGGCGGAGGGAACACTGAAGCTTTCTTT. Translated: CSARGGGGNTEAFF.

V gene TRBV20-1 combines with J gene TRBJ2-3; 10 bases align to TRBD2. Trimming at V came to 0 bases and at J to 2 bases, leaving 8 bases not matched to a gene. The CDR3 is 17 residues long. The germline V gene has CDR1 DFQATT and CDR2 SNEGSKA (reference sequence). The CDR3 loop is CSARDPGLAVITDTQYF. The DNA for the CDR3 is TGCAGTGCTAGAGATCCCGGACTAGCGGTGATCACAGATACGCAGTATTTT.

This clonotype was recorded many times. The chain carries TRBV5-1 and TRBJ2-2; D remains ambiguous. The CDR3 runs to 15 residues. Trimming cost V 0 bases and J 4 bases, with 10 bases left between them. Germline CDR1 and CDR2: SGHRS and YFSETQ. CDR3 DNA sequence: TGCGCCAGCAGCTTGGACCGTAAAGCCACCGGGGAGCTGTTTTTT. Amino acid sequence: CASSLDRKATGELFF.

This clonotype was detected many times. CDR3 sequence (DNA): TGTGCCAGCAGTTGGGTCAGGGACCCCTACAATGAGCAGTTCTTC. Its translation: CASSWVRDPYNEQFF. The rearrangement uses TRBV28 and TRBJ2-1, with D perhaps matching TRBD1 or TRBD2 (5 bases each). Germline CDR1 is MDHEN and CDR2 is SYDVKM. The CDR3 runs 15 residues. V lost 4 bases, J lost 2 bases, and 12 bases lay in between.

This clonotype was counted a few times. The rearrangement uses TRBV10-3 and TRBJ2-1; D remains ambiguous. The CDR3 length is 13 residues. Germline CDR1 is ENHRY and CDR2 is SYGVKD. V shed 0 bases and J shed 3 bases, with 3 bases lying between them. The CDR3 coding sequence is TGTGCCATCAGTGAGTCCCTCTACAATGAGCAGTTCTTC. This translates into CAISESLYNEQFF.

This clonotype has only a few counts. DNA for the CDR3: TGTGCCAGTATGAAGCGGGAGACACTCACAGATACGCAGTATTTT. Protein product: CASMKRETLTDTQYF. This chain links TRBV19 with TRBJ2-3; TRBD2 aligns across 8 bases. Germline V gene sequence: CDR1 LNHDA, CDR2 SQIVND (reference sequence). V was pared by 7 bases and J by 2 bases, with 8 bases of the junction left unmatched. The CDR3 runs to 15 residues.

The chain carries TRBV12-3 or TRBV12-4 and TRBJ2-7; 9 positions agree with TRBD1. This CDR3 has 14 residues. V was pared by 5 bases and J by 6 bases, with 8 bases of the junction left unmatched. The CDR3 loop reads CASSKAGQGFEQYF. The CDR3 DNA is TGTGCCAGCAGTAAAGCGGGACAGGGCTTCGAGCAGTACTTC.

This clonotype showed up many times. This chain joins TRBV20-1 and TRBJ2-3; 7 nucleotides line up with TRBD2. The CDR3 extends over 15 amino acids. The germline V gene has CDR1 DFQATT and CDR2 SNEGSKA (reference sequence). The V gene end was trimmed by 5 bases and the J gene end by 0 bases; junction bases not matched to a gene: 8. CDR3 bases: TGCAGTGCTGGCCCTCTAGCGGCTAGCACAGATACGCAGTATTTT. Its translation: CSAGPLAASTDTQYF.

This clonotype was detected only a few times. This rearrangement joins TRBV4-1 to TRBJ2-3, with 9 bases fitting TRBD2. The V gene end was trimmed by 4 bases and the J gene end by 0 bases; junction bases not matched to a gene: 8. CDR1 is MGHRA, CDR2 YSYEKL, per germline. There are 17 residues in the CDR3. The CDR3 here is CASSRLGGLASTDTQYF. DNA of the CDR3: TGCGCCAGCAGCCGCCTAGGGGGACTAGCAAGCACAGATACGCAGTATTTT.

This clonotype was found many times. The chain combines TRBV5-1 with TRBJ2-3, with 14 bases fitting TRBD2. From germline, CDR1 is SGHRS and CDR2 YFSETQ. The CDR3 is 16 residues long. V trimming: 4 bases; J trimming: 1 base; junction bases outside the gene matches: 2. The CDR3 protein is CASSAGLAGGTDTQYF. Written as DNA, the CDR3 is TGCGCCAGCAGCGCGGGACTAGCGGGGGGCACAGATACGCAGTATTTT.

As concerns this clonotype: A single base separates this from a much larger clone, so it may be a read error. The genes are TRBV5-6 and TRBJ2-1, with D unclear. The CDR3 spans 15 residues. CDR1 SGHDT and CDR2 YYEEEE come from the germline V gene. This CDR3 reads CAISPVGEGYNEQFF. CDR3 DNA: TGTGCCATCAGCCCCGTGGGCGAAGGTTACAATGAGCAGTTCTTC. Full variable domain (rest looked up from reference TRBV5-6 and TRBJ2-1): DAGVTQSPTHLIKTRGQQVTLRCSPKSGHDTVSWYQQALGQGPQFIFQYYEEEERQRGNFPDRFSGHQFPNYSSELNVNALLLGDSALYLCAISPVGEGYNEQFFGPGTRLTVL.

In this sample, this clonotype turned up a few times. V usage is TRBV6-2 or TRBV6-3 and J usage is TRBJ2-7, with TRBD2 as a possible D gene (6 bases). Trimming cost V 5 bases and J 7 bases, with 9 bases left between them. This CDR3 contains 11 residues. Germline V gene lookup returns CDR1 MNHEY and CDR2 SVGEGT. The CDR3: CASSNGGEQYF. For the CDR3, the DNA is TGTGCCAGCAGTAACGGGGGTGAGCAGTACTTC.

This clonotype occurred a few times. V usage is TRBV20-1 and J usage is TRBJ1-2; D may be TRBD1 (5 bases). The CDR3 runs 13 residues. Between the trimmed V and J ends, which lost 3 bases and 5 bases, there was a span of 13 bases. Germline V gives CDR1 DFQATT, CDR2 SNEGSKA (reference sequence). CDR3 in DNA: TGCAGTGCTAGGAGGTCAGCAGGGTATGGCTACACCTTC. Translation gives CSARRSAGYGYTF.

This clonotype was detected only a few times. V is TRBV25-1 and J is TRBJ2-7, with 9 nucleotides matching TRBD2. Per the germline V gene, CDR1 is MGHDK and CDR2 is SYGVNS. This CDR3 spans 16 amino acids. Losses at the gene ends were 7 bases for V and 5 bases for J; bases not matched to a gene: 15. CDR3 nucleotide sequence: TGTGCCAGCACTGGGAGGGTAGCGGGAGTTTTCCACGAGCAGTACTTC. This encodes CASTGRVAGVFHEQYF.

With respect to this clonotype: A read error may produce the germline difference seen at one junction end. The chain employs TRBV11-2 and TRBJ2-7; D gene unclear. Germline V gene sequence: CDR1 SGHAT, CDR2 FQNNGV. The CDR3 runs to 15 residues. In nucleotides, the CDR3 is TGTGTCAGCAGCTTAGTAGGTAGTCACAGTTACGAGCAGTACTTC. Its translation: CVSSLVGSHSYEQYF.

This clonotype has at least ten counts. The CDR3 loop is CASSNRNEQFF. The DNA of the CDR3 is TGTGCCAGCAGCAACAGAAATGAGCAGTTCTTC. The V gene is TRBV12-3 or TRBV12-4, the J gene TRBJ2-1; D remains unclear. Trimming took off 6 bases at V and 7 bases at J, with 7 bases between the two ends. The CDR3 loop spans 11 amino acids.

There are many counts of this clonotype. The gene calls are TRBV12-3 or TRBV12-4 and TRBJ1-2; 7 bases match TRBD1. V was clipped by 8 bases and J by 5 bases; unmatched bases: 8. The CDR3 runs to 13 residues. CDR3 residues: CASGRTGSYGYTF. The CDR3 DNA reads TGTGCCAGCGGGCGGACAGGATCGTATGGCTACACCTTC.

The CDR3 sequence: CASSQEGRQGQETQYF. In DNA, the CDR3 is TGCGCCAGCAGCCAAGAGGGTCGACAGGGCCAAGAGACCCAGTACTTC. This chain links TRBV4-1 with TRBJ2-5; 7 bases are shared with TRBD1. In germline, CDR1 is MGHRA, CDR2 YSYEKL. The V gene end was trimmed by 0 bases and the J gene end by 1 base; junction bases not matched to a gene: 5. CDR3 length: 16 amino acids.

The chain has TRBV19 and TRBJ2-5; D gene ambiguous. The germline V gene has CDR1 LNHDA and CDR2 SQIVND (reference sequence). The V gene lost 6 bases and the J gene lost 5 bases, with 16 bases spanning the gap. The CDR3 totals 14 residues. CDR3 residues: CASSPFGPQETQYF. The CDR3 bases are TGTGCCAGTAGCCCTTTCGGACCTCAGGAGACCCAGTACTTC.

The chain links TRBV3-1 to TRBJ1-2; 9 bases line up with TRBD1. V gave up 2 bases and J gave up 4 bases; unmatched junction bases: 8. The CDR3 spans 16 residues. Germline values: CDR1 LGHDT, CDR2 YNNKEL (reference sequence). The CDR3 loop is CASSQPSLTGGYGYTF. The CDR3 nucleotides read TGTGCCAGCAGCCAACCGAGCCTGACAGGGGGCTATGGCTACACCTTC.

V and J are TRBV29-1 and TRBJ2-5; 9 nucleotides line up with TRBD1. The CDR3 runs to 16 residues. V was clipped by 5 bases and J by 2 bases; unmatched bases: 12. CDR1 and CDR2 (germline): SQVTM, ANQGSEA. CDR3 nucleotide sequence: TGCAGCGTTTTTGGGACAGGGAAGCGAGCTCAAGAGACCCAGTACTTC. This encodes CSVFGTGKRAQETQYF.

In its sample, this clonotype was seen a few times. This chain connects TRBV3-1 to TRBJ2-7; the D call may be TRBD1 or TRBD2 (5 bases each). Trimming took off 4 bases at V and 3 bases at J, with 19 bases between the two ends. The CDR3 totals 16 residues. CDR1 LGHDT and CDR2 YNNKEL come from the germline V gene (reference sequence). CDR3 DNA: TGTGCCAGCAGCCCGGGGCAGGGTGGGCGTTTCTACGAGCAGTACTTC. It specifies CASSPGQGGRFYEQYF.

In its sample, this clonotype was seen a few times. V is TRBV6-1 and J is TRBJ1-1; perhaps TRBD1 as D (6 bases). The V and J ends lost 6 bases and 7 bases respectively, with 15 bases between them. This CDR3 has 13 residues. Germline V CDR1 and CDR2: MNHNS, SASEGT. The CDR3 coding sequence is TGTGCCAGCAGACCCCGGGGGGGGCTTGAAGCTTTCTTT. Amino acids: CASRPRGGLEAFF.

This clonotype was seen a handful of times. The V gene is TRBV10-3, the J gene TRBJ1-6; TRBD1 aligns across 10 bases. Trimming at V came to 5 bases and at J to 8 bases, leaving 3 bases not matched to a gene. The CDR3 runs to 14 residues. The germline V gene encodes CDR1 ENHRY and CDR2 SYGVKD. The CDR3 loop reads CAISIGQGDSPLHF. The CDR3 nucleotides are TGTGCCATCAGTATTGGACAGGGGGATTCACCCCTCCACTTT.

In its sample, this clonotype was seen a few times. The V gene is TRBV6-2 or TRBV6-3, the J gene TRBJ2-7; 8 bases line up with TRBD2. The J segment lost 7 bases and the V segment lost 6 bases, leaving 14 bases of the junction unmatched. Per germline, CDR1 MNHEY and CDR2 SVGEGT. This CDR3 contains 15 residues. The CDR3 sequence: CASRPSGTRVGEQYV. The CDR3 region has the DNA TGTGCCAGCAGACCCTCCGGGACTAGAGTGGGAGAGCAGTACGTC.

The CDR3: CSGGRDMGGEQYF. CDR3 bases: TGCAGCGGGGGAAGAGATATGGGCGGCGAGCAGTACTTC. The chain recombines TRBV29-1 with TRBJ2-7, with no clear D. The germline CDR1 and CDR2 sequences are SQVTM and ANQGSEA. The CDR3 has 13 amino acids. V was cut by 7 bases and J by 6 bases, with 19 bases left in between.

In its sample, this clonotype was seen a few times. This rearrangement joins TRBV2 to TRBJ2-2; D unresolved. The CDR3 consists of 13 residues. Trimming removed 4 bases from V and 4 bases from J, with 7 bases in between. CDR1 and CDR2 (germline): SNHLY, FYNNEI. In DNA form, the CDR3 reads TGTGCCAGCAGTGGTTATAGCACCGGGGAGCTGTTTTTT. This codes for CASSGYSTGELFF.